Shown below are 23 T cell receptor beta chains from a single sample sequenced in a study of shared clonotypes between healthy human individuals. As defined, naive CD8 cells were CD45RO-negative and positively selected for CCR7, with terminally differentiated effector memory CD45RA+ cells excluded. Clones were read by immunoSEQ multiplex PCR, and TCRdb kept only the in-frame ones, dropping some. The sample includes about 2.1 million clones, approximately 92% of them seen just once. The sample taken for sequencing was naive CD8+ T cells from PBMCs. Receptor source: a man in his late teens or twenties in good health. Some clones in this sample may be carry-over from other donors' samples.

The gene calls are TRBV27 and TRBJ1-1; the D is unclear. CDR3 length: 15 amino acids. Trimming cost V 5 bases and J 0 bases, with 13 bases left between them. Germline V gives CDR1 MNHEY, CDR2 SMNVEV (reference sequence). In DNA, the CDR3 is TGTGCCAGCAGTCCCCCCGCGGGTATGAACACTGAAGCTTTCTTT. Amino acid sequence: CASSPPAGMNTEAFF.

The chain carries TRBV25-1 and TRBJ1-1; 9 nucleotides line up with TRBD1. CDR3 length: 13 amino acids. V trimming: 4 bases; J trimming: 11 bases; junction bases outside the gene matches: 8. Germline V gene data show CDR1 as MGHDK and CDR2 as SYGVNS. CDR3 nucleotide sequence: TGTGCCAGCAGTGCAGGATTACAGGGGGCTGCTTTCTTT. Translation gives CASSAGLQGAAFF. Supplemented by reference TRBV25-1 and TRBJ1-1, the full variable domain reads EADIYQTPRYLVIGTGKKITLECSQTMGHDKMYWYQQDPGMELHLIHYSYGVNSTEKGDLSSESTVSRIRTEHFPLTLESARPSHTSQYLCASSAGLQGAAFFGQGTRLTVV.

The J gene is TRBJ2-6, the V gene TRBV6-5, with D unclear. V lost 7 bases and J lost 4, with 8 bases in between. Germline loops: CDR1 MNHEY, CDR2 SVGAGI. CDR3 size: 13 residues. The CDR3 loop reads CASTLRGANVLTF. CDR3 DNA: TGTGCCAGCACCCTGCGGGGGGCCAACGTCCTGACTTTC.

This clone was seen once. The CDR3 region is CASSSLGVAYNEQFF. For the CDR3, the DNA is TGTGCCAGCAGCTCCCTCGGGGTGGCCTACAATGAGCAGTTCTTC. The chain has TRBV7-2 and TRBJ2-1; D might be TRBD2 (5 bases). V was clipped by 4 bases and J by 2 bases, with 12 bases between them. Looked up from germline, CDR1 is SGHTA and CDR2 is FQGNSA. CDR3 length: 15 residues.

The chain joins TRBV29-1 to TRBJ2-1; D is possibly TRBD2 (6 bases). Germline V gives CDR1 SQVTM, CDR2 ANQGSEA. Trimming removed 7 bases from V and 6 bases from J, with 19 bases in between. The CDR3 runs 14 residues. The CDR3 DNA reads TGCAGCGCGTTAAAACGAGGGACTTTCAATGAGCAGTTCTTC. Translating it yields CSALKRGTFNEQFF.

The CDR3 DNA is TGTGCCAGCAGTTACGCCGGGACAGGGAGGAATGAGCAGTTCTTC. This sequence encodes CASSYAGTGRNEQFF. V and J are TRBV6-5 and TRBJ2-1; the match to TRBD1 covers 9 bases. Germline CDR1 reads MNHEY; CDR2 reads SVGAGI. Trimming took 2 bases from V and 7 from J; bases not matched to a gene: 6. The CDR3 has 15 residues.

CDR3 sequence (DNA): TGCGCCAGCAGCCAAGATCAATGGGGACCGGGCAATGAGCAGTTCTTC. Amino acids: CASSQDQWGPGNEQFF. The V and J genes are TRBV4-1 and TRBJ2-1; the D call may be TRBD1 or TRBD2 (5 bases each). V shed 0 bases and J shed 6 bases, with 15 bases lying between them. Germline CDR1 and CDR2: MGHRA and YSYEKL. The CDR3 extends over 16 amino acids.

Worth noting for this clone: Germline and junction disagree at one end, which may indicate a read error. This chain joins TRBV6-5 and TRBJ2-1; possible D gene TRBD2, 5 bases. In germline, CDR1 is MNHEY, CDR2 SVGAGI. CDR3 length equals 15 residues. The CDR3 loop is CASSYTGSSDNEQFF. CDR3 DNA: TGTGCCAGCAGTTACACGGGATCCTCCGACAATGAGCAGTTCTTC.

This clone was found once. The V call is TRBV9, the J call TRBJ2-7; 13 nucleotides line up with TRBD2. CDR3 length: 16 residues. Germline V gene data show CDR1 as SGDLS and CDR2 as YYNGEE. After removal of 4 bases from V and 6 bases from J, the junction contained 10 bases not matched to a gene. As DNA, the CDR3 is TGTGCCAGCAGCCCTCATTTGGGACTAGCGGGACTCGAGCAGTACTTC. Its translation: CASSPHLGLAGLEQYF.

The rearrangement links TRBV4-1 to TRBJ1-1, with 11 bases matching TRBD1. V lost 5 bases and J lost 7; bases outside the gene matches: 9. CDR3 length equals 15 residues. Germline V gives CDR1 MGHRA, CDR2 YSYEKL. CDR3 nucleotide sequence: TGCGCCAGCAGCTCACCCGGGACAGGGGGAAGTGAAGCTTTCTTT. This gives the protein CASSSPGTGGSEAFF.

This clone was observed a single time. This chain connects TRBV27 to TRBJ2-1; perhaps D is TRBD1 or TRBD2 (5 bases each). The CDR3 has 15 amino acids. Per germline, CDR1 MNHEY and CDR2 SMNVEV (reference sequence). Trimming cost V 6 bases and J 2 bases, with 14 bases left between them. The CDR3 DNA sequence: TGTGCCAGCAGCAGCCGGGACCTTACCTACAATGAGCAGTTCTTC. It yields the protein CASSSRDLTYNEQFF.

This clone was counted only a few times. The chain couples TRBV27 to TRBJ1-1, with 7 bases aligning to TRBD1. This CDR3 has 16 amino acids. Germline V gene data show CDR1 as MNHEY and CDR2 as SMNVEV (reference sequence). V trimming: 4 bases; J trimming: 3 bases; junction bases outside the gene matches: 11. The CDR3 sequence is CASSSSTGEKDTEAFF. In DNA, the CDR3 is TGTGCCAGCAGTTCCTCTACAGGGGAGAAGGACACTGAAGCTTTCTTT.

J is TRBJ1-2 and V is TRBV5-6, with unresolved D. Trimming left V 0 bases short and J 8 bases short, with 11 bases between. CDR3 length: 13 residues. CDR1 SGHDT and CDR2 YYEEEE come from the germline V gene. CDR3 DNA: TGTGCCAGCAGCTTGGGTGCTCCCGGGGGCTACACCTTC. Translating gives CASSLGAPGGYTF.

The chain joins TRBV6-1 to TRBJ2-1, with no clear D. V lost 2 bases to trimming and J lost 3 bases, with 14 bases between them. The CDR3 runs to 16 residues. Germline CDR1 MNHNS, CDR2 SASEGT. The CDR3: CASSEPRQANYNEQFF. CDR3 in DNA: TGTGCCAGCAGTGAACCGCGCCAGGCCAACTACAATGAGCAGTTCTTC.

The rearrangement joins TRBV7-9 to TRBJ2-7; 9 bases line up with TRBD2. CDR1 and CDR2 from the germline V gene are SEHNR and FQNEAQ (reference sequence). The CDR3 runs to 13 residues. Trimming at V came to 7 bases and at J to 3 bases, leaving 4 bases not matched to a gene. This CDR3 reads CASTSREGYEQYF. As DNA, the CDR3 is TGTGCCAGCACCTCGCGGGAGGGCTACGAGCAGTACTTC.

This clone was observed a single time. The chain is built from TRBV15 and TRBJ1-1; D is unresolved. Germline CDR1 and CDR2: LNHNV and YYDKDF (reference sequence). V was cut by 1 base and J by 1 base, with 7 bases left in between. The CDR3 totals 14 residues. CDR3 DNA: TGTGCCACCAGCAGAGCCGTCCCGAACACTGAAGCTTTCTTT. The encoded protein is CATSRAVPNTEAFF.

DNA for the CDR3: TGCGCCAGCAGCCAAGATACAGCGGGAGGGCCGGTCGTATACAATGAGCAGTTCTTC. Translating it yields CASSQDTAGGPVVYNEQFF. V usage is TRBV4-1 and J usage is TRBJ2-1, with 10 bases lining up with TRBD2. The V segment lost 0 bases and the J segment 4 bases; nucleotides outside the gene matches: 12. The germline V gene has CDR1 MGHRA and CDR2 YSYEKL. This CDR3 region has 19 residues.

The V call is TRBV27, the J call TRBJ2-7; 9 nucleotides match TRBD2. This CDR3 contains 15 residues. With 2 bases clipped from V and 5 bases from J, the junction kept 7 bases outside the gene matches. Germline V gene data show CDR1 as MNHEY and CDR2 as SMNVEV (reference sequence). CDR3: CASSLGLAGSDEQYF. CDR3 coding DNA: TGTGCCAGCAGTTTAGGTCTAGCGGGAAGCGACGAGCAGTACTTC.

Worth noting for this clone: The sample holds other DNA sequences that translate to the same CDR3. The genes are TRBV28 and TRBJ2-1, with D hard to call. The V end was cut by 1 base, the J end by 6 bases, with 7 bases between. Germline V gene sequence: CDR1 MDHEN, CDR2 SYDVKM. The CDR3 loop spans 13 amino acids. This chain's CDR3 is CASSLSPPNEQFF. CDR3 in DNA: TGTGCCAGCAGTTTATCCCCACCCAATGAGCAGTTCTTC.

Here the CDR3 DNA reads TGTGCCAGCAGCCAACTCTCCGGGGCGAACCGGGACTACAGCTTTCCCCCTGTTACGCAGTATTTT. It translates to CASSQLSGANRDYSFPPVTQYF. V usage is TRBV4-2 and J usage is TRBJ2-3; 7 positions agree with TRBD2. Germline CDR1 reads LGHNA; CDR2 reads YNFKEQ. The V gene end was trimmed by 2 bases and the J gene end by 8 bases; junction bases not matched to a gene: 31. The length of the CDR3 is 22 residues.

The gene calls are TRBV29-1 and TRBJ2-2; possibly TRBD1 for D (5 bases). CDR1 is SQVTM and CDR2 is ANQGSEA in the germline V gene. The CDR3 sequence is 13 residues long. The V end was cut by 6 bases, the J end by 1 base, with 9 bases between. The DNA for the CDR3 is TGCAGCGTGGCCACAGGGAACACCGGGGAGCTGTTTTTT. Amino acid sequence: CSVATGNTGELFF.

The chain links TRBV19 to TRBJ1-5; no clear D. The CDR3 extends over 14 amino acids. The V gene lost 3 bases and the J gene lost 7 bases, with 13 bases spanning the gap. Germline V CDR1 and CDR2: LNHDA, SQIVND (reference sequence). The CDR3 loop reads CASSIYGPGQPQHF. The CDR3 DNA reads as TGTGCCAGTAGTATTTACGGGCCGGGACAGCCCCAGCATTTT.

This rearrangement joins TRBV4-3 to TRBJ1-2; maybe TRBD1 (5 bases). The CDR3 is 15 residues long. CDR1 LGHNA and CDR2 YSLEER come from the germline V gene. V dropped 0 bases and J dropped 3 bases, with 11 bases sitting between them. The CDR3 spells CASSQDAGGYYGYTF. DNA for the CDR3: TGCGCCAGCAGCCAAGATGCTGGGGGATACTATGGCTACACCTTC.